The 2 T cell receptor beta chains listed next were all sequenced from one sample in a study of identical twins (dated by TCRdb to 2016 to 2018). Library prep was done by 5' RACE. Sequencing instrument: Illumina HiSeq 2000. TCRdb redid the processing of the public reads, applying fastp at Q25 and MiXCR, and retained in-frame beta chains. Each entry merges the rows of one CDR3 protein and shows their most common DNA and genes. Across this sample there are 450,000 or so distinct CDR3 sequences, with approximately 24% seen only once. Around 3% of the sample lies in the top ten. These data are also associated with another study on T cells expressing NK-cell markers.

The material sequenced was CD4+ T cells sorted from blood. The source of these receptors is a woman aged 18-29 years in good health.

This clonotype was observed many times. The V gene is TRBV7-9, the J gene TRBJ2-1; D remains unclear. CDR1 and CDR2 (germline): SEHNR, FQNEAQ (reference sequence). The CDR3 runs 16 residues. V shed 3 bases and J shed 3 bases, with 15 bases lying between them. For the CDR3, the DNA is TGTGCCAGCAGCTTGGTCCCACGGGCTGACTACAATGAGCAGTTCTTC. Its translation is CASSLVPRADYNEQFF.

The V gene is TRBV9, the J gene TRBJ2-1; 11 nucleotides align to TRBD2. The CDR3 consists of 15 residues. Germline values: CDR1 SGDLS, CDR2 YYNGEE. The trim removed 4 bases at V and 9 bases at J, leaving 9 bases unmatched. In DNA form, the CDR3 reads TGTGCCAGCAGCCCCCGGACTAGCGGGCTGGGTGAGCAGTTCTTC. Amino acids: CASSPRTSGLGEQFF. The variable domain in full, with the rest retrieved from reference TRBV9 and TRBJ2-1, is DSGVTQTPKHLITATGQRVTLRCSPRSGDLSVYWYQQSLDQGLQFLIQYYNGEERAKGNILERFSAQQFPDLHSELNLSSLELGDSALYFCASSPRTSGLGEQFFGPGTRLTVL.